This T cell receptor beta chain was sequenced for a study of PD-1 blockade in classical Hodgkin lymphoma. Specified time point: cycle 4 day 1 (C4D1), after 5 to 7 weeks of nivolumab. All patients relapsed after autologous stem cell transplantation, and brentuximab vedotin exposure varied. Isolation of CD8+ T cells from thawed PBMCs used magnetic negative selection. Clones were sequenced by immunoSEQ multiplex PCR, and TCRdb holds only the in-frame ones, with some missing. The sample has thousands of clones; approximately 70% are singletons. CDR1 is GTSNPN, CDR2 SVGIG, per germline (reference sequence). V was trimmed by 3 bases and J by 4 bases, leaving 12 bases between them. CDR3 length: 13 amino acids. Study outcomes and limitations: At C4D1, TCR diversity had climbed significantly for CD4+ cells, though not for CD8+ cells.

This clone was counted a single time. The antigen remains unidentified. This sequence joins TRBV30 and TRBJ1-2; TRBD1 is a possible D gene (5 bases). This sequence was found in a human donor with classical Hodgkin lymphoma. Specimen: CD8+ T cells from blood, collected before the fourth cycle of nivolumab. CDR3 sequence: CAWRRAGGYGYTF. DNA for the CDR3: TGTGCCTGGAGACGGGCTGGGGGCTATGGCTACACCTTC. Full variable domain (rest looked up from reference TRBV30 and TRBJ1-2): SQTIHQWPATLVQPVGSPLSLECTVEGTSNPNLYWYRQAAGRGLQLLFYSVGIGQISSEVPQNLSASRPQDRQFILSSKKLLLSDSGFYLCAWRRAGGYGYTFGSGTRLTVV.